The table lists the clone carrying this T cell receptor (beta chain) with a few counts. Its target is unknown. The data derive from a study of metastatic and nonmetastatic thyroid tumors. Study in general: Across peripheral blood and tumor or nodule tissue samples taken from malignant and benign thyroid patients, the repertoires were compared with one another. Study-level points and caveats: The study reportedly found significantly higher TCR beta diversity in malignant thyroid tumors than benign nodules, in blood and tumor.

In the authors' methods: Researchers built a distant-metastasis classifier for papillary thyroid cancer that drew on CDR3 differences across clinicopathological groups. From the PCR reads, TCRdb re-called clones with MiXCR. The V and J calls and clone size are TCRdb's, not the authors'. The sample has about 85,000 clones, roughly 8.6% seen once; the top ten hold 8.8%. Ahead of thyroid surgery, no patient had received treatment of any kind. The CDR3 runs to 11 residues. CDR1 is SQVTM and CDR2 is ANQGSEA in the germline V gene. V dropped 4 bases and J dropped 14 bases, with 12 bases sitting between them.

The TCR originated in a female donor with papillary thyroid cancer or a benign thyroid nodule (not recorded which). Some clones in this sample may be carry-over from other donors' samples. The sample was blood. The chain links TRBV29-1 to TRBJ1-6; D is unresolved. CDR3 loop: CSVVVHSALHF. For the CDR3, the DNA is TGCAGCGTTGTAGTGCATTCGGCCCTCCACTTT.